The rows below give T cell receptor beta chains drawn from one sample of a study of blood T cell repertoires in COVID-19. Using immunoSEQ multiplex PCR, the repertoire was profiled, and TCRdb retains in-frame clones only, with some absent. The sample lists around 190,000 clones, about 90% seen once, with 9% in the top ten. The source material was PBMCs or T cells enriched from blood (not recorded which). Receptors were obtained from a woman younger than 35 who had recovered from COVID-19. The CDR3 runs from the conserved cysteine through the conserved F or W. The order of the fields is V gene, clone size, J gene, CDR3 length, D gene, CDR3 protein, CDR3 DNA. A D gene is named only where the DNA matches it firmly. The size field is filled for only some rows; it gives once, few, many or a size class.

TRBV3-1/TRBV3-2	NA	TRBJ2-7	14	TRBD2	CASSLGLAGYEQYF	TGTGCCAGCAGCCTGGGACTAGCGGGATACGAGCAGTACTTC
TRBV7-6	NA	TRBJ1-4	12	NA	CASSLIGEQLFF	TGTGCCAGCAGCTTAATAGGGGAACAACTGTTTTTT
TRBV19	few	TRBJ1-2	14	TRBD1	CASSPGQGNYGYTF	TGTGCCAGTAGCCCCGGACAGGGAAACTATGGCTACACCTTC
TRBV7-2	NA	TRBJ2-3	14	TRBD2	CASSQGLATDTQYF	TGTGCCAGCAGCCAGGGACTAGCAACCGATACGCAGTATTTT
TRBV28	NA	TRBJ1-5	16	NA	CASSPVRGISNQPQHF	TGTGCCAGCAGCCCCGTCCGGGGAATTAGCAATCAGCCCCAGCATTTT
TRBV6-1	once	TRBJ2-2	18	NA	CASSEKGGMYLTPGELFF	TGTGCCAGCAGTGAAAAGGGGGGGATGTACCTAACTCCCGGGGAGCTGTTTTTT
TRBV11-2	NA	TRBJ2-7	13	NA	CASSSSHVYEQYF	TGTGCCAGCAGCTCATCACACGTCTACGAGCAGTACTTC
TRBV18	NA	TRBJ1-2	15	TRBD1	CASSASRDRSYGYTF	TGTGCCAGCTCAGCCTCACGGGACAGGTCCTATGGCTACACCTTC
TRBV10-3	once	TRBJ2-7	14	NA	CAISLQGAAYEQYF	TGTGCCATCAGCTTACAGGGCGCAGCCTACGAGCAGTACTTC
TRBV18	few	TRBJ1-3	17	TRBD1	CASSPLTGLSSGNTIYF	TGTGCCAGCTCACCACTGACAGGGCTAAGCTCTGGAAACACCATATATTTT
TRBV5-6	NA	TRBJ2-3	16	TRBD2	CASSLARDYRTDTQYF	TGTGCCAGCAGCTTGGCCCGGGACTACCGCACAGATACGCAGTATTTT
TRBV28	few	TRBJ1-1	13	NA	CASSRGMNTEAFF	TGTGCCAGCAGTAGGGGGATGAACACTGAAGCTTTCTTT
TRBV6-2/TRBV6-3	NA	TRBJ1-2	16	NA	CASSYSTLDGSYGYTF	TGTGCCAGCAGTTACTCGACCCTCGACGGGAGCTATGGCTACACCTTC
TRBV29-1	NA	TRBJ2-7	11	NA	CSVAGGDEQYF	TGCAGCGTTGCGGGGGGCGACGAGCAGTACTTC
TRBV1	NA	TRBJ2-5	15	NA	CTSSQLAGGPETQYF	TGCACCAGCAGCCAACTAGCGGGGGGGCCGGAGACCCAGTACTTC
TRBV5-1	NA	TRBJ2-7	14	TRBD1	CASSWTGVPYEQYF	TGCGCCAGCAGCTGGACAGGGGTCCCCTACGAGCAGTACTTC
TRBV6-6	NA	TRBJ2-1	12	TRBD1	CASEDRDNEQFF	TGTGCCAGCGAGGACAGGGATAATGAGCAGTTCTTC
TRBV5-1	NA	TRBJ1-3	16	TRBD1	CASSPDGTGSGNTIYF	TGCGCCAGCAGCCCCGATGGGACAGGGAGTGGAAACACCATATATTTT
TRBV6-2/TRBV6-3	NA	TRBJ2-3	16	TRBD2	CASSFLSGDRTDTQYF	TGTGCCAGCAGTTTTCTAAGCGGGGACCGCACAGATACGCAGTATTTT
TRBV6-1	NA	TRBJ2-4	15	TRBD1	CASSEPDRGGNIQYF	TGTGCCAGCAGTGAGCCCGACAGGGGAGGAAACATTCAGTACTTC